The text below deals with one T cell receptor beta chain. What it binds is not known. Since a much larger clone is just one base distant, this may be a read error. One heparinised blood draw averaging about 120 mL was given by each donor. The CDR3 runs 12 residues. V shed 4 bases and J shed 4 bases, with 7 bases lying between them. Germline lookup yields CDR1 MNHEY and CDR2 SMNVEV (reference sequence). Sequenced material consisted of expressed TCRB transcripts (all of the isolated RNA was reverse transcribed). TCRdb's table, derived via immunoSEQ multiplex PCR, lists solely in-frame clones and lacks some. This sample yields 130,000 to 150,000 clones, of which about 13% are seen a single time; about 1.3% belongs to the top ten. The source of the sample is a study of beta chain features in type 1 diabetes. Study-level information: Sorted cells, some 110,000,000 in number, were examined across all samples.

General observations from the study: Among type 1 diabetes patients, VDJ junctions had fewer insertions and more deletions. Patients with Type 1 diabetes showed moderately but significantly shorter TCRB CDR3s in all four CD4+ subsets. Healthy donors had naive, central memory and Treg TCRB repertoires that appeared less similar than those seen among patients.

This TCR was recovered from a man between 18 and 29 years old with type 1 diabetes. The chain recombines TRBV27 with TRBJ2-5; D remains ambiguous. The sequencing input was central memory CD4+ T cells from blood. This CDR3 is CASSSVGETQYF. CDR3 bases: TGTGCCAGCAGTTCGGTTGGAGAGACCCAGTACTTC.